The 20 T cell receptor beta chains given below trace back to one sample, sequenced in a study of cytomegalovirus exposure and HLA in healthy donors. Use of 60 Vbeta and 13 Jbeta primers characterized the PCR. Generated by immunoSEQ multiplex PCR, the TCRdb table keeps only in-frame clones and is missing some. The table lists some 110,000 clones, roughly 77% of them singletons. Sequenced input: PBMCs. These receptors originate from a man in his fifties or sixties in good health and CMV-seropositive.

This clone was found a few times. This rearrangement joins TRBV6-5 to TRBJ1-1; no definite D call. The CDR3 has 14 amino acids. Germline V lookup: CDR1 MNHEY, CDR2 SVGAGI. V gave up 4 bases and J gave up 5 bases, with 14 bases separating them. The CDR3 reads CASSSPSLETEAFF. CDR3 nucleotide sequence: TGTGCCAGCAGTTCCCCTTCTTTAGAAACTGAAGCTTTCTTT.

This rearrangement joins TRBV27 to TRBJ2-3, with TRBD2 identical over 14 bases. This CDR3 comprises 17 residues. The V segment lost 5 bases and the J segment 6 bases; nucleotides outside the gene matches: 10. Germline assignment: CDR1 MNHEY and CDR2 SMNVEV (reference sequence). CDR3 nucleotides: TGTGCCAGCAGTCCCCCGGGACTAGCGGGAGATCTGGATACGCAGTATTTT. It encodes CASSPPGLAGDLDTQYF.

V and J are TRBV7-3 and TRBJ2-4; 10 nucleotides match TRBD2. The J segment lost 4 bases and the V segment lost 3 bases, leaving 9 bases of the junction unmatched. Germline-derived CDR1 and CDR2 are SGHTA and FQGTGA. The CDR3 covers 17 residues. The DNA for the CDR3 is TGTGCCAGCAGCTTGCAACCCGGGACTAGCGATAAAAACATTCAGTACTTC. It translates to CASSLQPGTSDKNIQYF.

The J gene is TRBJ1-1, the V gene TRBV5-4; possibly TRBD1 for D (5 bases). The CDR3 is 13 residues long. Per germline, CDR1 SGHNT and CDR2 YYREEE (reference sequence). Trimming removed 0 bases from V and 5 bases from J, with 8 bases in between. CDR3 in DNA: TGTGCCAGCAGCTTGGGACAGAGGACTGAAGCTTTCTTT. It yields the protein CASSLGQRTEAFF.

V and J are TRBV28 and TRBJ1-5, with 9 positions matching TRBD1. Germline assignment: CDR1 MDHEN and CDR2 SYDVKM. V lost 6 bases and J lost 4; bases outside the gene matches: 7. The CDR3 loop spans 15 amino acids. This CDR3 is CASSPGTGINQPQHF. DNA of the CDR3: TGTGCCAGCAGCCCTGGGACAGGGATTAATCAGCCCCAGCATTTT.

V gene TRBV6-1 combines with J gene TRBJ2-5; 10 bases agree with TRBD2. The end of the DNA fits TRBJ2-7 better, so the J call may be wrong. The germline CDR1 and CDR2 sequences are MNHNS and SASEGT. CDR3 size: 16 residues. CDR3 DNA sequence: TGTGCCAGCAGTGCCCTCGTACTAGCGGGGCTCTACGAGCAGTACTTC. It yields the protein CASSALVLAGLYEQYF.

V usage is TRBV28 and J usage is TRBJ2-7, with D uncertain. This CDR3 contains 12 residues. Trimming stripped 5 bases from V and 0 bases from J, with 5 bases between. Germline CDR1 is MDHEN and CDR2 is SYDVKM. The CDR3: CASSPRSYEQYF. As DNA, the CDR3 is TGTGCCAGCAGTCCCCGCTCCTACGAGCAGTACTTC.

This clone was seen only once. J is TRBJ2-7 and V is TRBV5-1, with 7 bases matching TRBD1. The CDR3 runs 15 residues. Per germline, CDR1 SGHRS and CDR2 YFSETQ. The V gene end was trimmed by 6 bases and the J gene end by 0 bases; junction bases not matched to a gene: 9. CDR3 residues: CASTIGTASSYEQYF. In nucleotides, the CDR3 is TGCGCCAGCACCATTGGGACAGCGAGCTCCTACGAGCAGTACTTC.

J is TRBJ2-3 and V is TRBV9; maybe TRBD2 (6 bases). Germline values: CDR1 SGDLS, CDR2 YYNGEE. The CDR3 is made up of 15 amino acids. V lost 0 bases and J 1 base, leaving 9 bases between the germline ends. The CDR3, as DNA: TGTGCCAGCAGCGTAGCTTCGGGGGGCACAGATACGCAGTATTTT. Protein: CASSVASGGTDTQYF.

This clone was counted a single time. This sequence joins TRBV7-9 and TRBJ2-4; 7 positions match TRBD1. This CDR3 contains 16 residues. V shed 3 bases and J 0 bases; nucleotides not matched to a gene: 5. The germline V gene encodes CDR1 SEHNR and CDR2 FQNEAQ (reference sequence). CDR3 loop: CASSFGTVLAKNIQYF. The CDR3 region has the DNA TGTGCCAGCAGCTTCGGGACAGTTCTAGCCAAAAACATTCAGTACTTC.

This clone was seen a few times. The CDR3 DNA follows: TGTGCCAGCAGTTTACAGGGTGGCAATCAGCCCCAGCATTTT. It yields the protein CASSLQGGNQPQHF. The genes are TRBV6-5 and TRBJ1-5; perhaps TRBD1 as D (6 bases). This CDR3 contains 14 residues. V was shortened by 4 bases and J by 2 bases, with 9 bases between the two germline ends. Germline-derived CDR1 and CDR2 are MNHEY and SVGAGI.

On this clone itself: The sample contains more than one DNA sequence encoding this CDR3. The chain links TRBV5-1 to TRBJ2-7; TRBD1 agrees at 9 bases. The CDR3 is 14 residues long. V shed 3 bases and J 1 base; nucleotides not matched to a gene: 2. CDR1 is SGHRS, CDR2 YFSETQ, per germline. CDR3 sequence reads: CASSSGQGSYEQYF. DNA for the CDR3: TGCGCCAGCAGCTCGGGACAGGGATCCTACGAGCAGTACTTC.

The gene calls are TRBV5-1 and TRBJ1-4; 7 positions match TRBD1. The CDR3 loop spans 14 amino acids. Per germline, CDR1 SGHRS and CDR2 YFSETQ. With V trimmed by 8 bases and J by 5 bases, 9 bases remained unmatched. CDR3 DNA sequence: TGCGCCAGTAAAGGAGGGACAGAAAATGAAAAACTGTTTTTT. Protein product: CASKGGTENEKLFF.

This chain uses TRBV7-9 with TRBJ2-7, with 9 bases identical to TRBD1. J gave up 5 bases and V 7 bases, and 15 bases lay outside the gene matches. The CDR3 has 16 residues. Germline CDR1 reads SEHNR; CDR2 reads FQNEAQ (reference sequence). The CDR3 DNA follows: TGTGCCAGCATACGGTCAGTCACAGGGGGCTTTAACGAGCAGTACTTC. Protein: CASIRSVTGGFNEQYF.

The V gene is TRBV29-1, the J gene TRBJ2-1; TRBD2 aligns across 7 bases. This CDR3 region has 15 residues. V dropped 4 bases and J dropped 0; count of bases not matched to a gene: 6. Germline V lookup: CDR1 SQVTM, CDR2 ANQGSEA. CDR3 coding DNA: TGCAGCGTTGGAAAGCGGGACTTCTCCTACAATGAGCAGTTCTTC. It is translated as CSVGKRDFSYNEQFF.

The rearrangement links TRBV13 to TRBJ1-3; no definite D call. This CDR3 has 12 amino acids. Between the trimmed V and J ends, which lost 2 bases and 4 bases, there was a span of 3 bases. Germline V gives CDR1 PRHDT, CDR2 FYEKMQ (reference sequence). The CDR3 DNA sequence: TGTGCCAGCAGCTTAATAGGAAACACCATATATTTT. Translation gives CASSLIGNTIYF.

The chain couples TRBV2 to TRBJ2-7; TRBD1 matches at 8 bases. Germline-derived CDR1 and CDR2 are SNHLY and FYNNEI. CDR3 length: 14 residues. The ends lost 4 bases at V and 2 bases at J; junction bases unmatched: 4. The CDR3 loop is CASSARQGPYEQYF. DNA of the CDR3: TGTGCCAGCAGTGCCAGACAGGGGCCCTACGAGCAGTACTTC.

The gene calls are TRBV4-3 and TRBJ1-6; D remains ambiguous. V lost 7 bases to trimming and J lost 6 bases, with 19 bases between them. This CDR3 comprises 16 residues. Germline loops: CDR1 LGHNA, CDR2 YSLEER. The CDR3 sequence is CASTRAVGEVNSPLHF. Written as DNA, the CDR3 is TGCGCCAGCACGCGCGCGGTAGGAGAAGTTAATTCACCCCTCCACTTT.

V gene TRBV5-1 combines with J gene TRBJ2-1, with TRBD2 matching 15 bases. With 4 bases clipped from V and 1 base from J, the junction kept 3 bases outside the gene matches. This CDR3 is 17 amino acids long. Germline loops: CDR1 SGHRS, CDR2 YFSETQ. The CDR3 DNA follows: TGCGCCAGCAGCGCCGGGACTAGCGGGGGGTCCTACAATGAGCAGTTCTTC. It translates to CASSAGTSGGSYNEQFF.

CDR3 sequence reads: CASSLPGGQRDTQYF. The CDR3 DNA reads as TGTGCCAGCAGCTTGCCGGGGGGCCAACGGGATACGCAGTATTTT. This chain links TRBV5-4 with TRBJ2-3; TRBD2 might be the D (7 bases). The CDR3 loop spans 15 amino acids. In germline, CDR1 is SGHNT, CDR2 YYREEE (reference sequence). V was shortened by 1 base and J by 6 bases, with 15 bases between the two germline ends.